The 15 T cell receptor beta chains listed next were all sequenced from one sample in a study of blood T cell repertoires in COVID-19 (dated by TCRdb to 2018 to 2020). The method behind the library was the immunoSEQ multiplex PCR assay. TCRdb carries this immuneACCESS record with in-frame sequences only. Its versions omit some clonotypes, under half of them owing to an unresolved V gene in the studies checked, with the rest unexplained. The sample table shows fewer than 120,000 clones, and less than 85% are seen once. The ten top clones hold less than 4% of the sample. The specimen was peripheral blood. Receptor source: a woman older than 75 with acute or convalescent COVID-19.

V gene TRBV9 combines with J gene TRBJ2-3, with 11 bases that match TRBD2. The germline gives CDR1 SGDLS, CDR2 YYNGEE. V was pared by 2 bases and J by 3 bases, with 2 bases of the junction left unmatched. This CDR3 spans 15 amino acids. The CDR3 loop is CASSVGTSGTDTQYF. The CDR3 DNA follows: TGTGCCAGCAGCGTGGGGACTAGCGGTACAGATACGCAGTATTTT. Based on the CDR3 plus reference TRBV9 and TRBJ2-3, the full variable domain is DSGVTQTPKHLITATGQRVTLRCSPRSGDLSVYWYQQSLDQGLQFLIQYYNGEERAKGNILERFSAQQFPDLHSELNLSSLELGDSALYFCASSVGTSGTDTQYFGPGTRLTVL.

The rearrangement uses TRBV10-3 and TRBJ1-1; maybe TRBD1 (5 bases). With 8 bases removed from V and 1 base from J, the gap between germline ends came to 11 bases. Germline loops: CDR1 ENHRY, CDR2 SYGVKD. This CDR3 comprises 13 residues. The CDR3 DNA follows: TGTGCCATCCTGGGGCTACCGAACACTGAAGCTTTCTTT. Translation: CAILGLPNTEAFF.

The genes are TRBV2 and TRBJ2-1; unclear D gene. Deletions cut 3 bases from V and 5 bases from J, with 11 bases between. The CDR3 covers 14 residues. The germline V gene encodes CDR1 SNHLY and CDR2 FYNNEI. In DNA form, the CDR3 reads TGTGCCAGCAGTGACGGTCGCCTAAACAATGAGCAGTTCTTC. Its protein is CASSDGRLNNEQFF.

This clone was seen a handful of times. This chain links TRBV19 with TRBJ2-2, with D perhaps matching TRBD1 (6 bases). This CDR3 is built from 15 residues. V was pared by 6 bases and J by 0 bases, with 11 bases between. Germline assignment: CDR1 LNHDA and CDR2 SQIVND (reference sequence). Written as DNA, the CDR3 is TGTGCCAGTAGCCCTGACAGGTCGAACACCGGGGAGCTGTTTTTT. This translates into CASSPDRSNTGELFF. Filled out from reference TRBV19 and TRBJ2-2, the complete variable domain reads DGGITQSPKYLFRKEGQNVTLSCEQNLNHDAMYWYRQDPGQGLRLIYYSQIVNDFQKGDIAEGYSVSREKKESFPLTVTSAQKNPTAFYLCASSPDRSNTGELFFGEGSRLTVL.

The J gene is TRBJ2-5, the V gene TRBV30, with a weak D call TRBD2 (5 bases). V was trimmed by 2 bases and J by 5 bases, leaving 15 bases between them. The CDR3 sequence is 14 residues long. Per the germline V gene, CDR1 is GTSNPN and CDR2 is SVGIG (reference sequence). The chain's CDR3 is CAWSQTGLAETQYF. The CDR3 nucleotides are TGTGCCTGGAGTCAAACGGGTTTAGCGGAGACCCAGTACTTC.

The chain employs TRBV5-4 and TRBJ1-2; D call uncertain. The germline gives CDR1 SGHNT, CDR2 YYREEE (reference sequence). The CDR3 runs to 14 residues. V was clipped by 6 bases and J by 2 bases, with 14 bases between them. As DNA, the CDR3 is TGTGCCAGCACGGGAGACATTGGCAACTATGGCTACACCTTC. Protein: CASTGDIGNYGYTF.

This chain connects TRBV6-5 to TRBJ1-6; no firm D call. Per germline, CDR1 MNHEY and CDR2 SVGAGI. The CDR3 has 13 residues. Trimming removed 2 bases at V and 8 bases at J, with 7 bases between. DNA for the CDR3: TGTGCCAGCAGTTACATCTCGGATTCACCCCTCCACTTT. Translating gives CASSYISDSPLHF.

The chain employs TRBV28 and TRBJ2-6, with a tentative D call TRBD2 (6 bases). CDR1 MDHEN and CDR2 SYDVKM come from the germline V gene. V was clipped by 3 bases and J by 4 bases, with 16 bases between them. The CDR3 is 17 amino acids. The CDR3 DNA reads as TGTGCCAGCAGTTTTCGATCAGGGAGGTGGGGGGCCAACGTCCTGACTTTC. Its translation: CASSFRSGRWGANVLTF.

The J gene is TRBJ1-1, the V gene TRBV4-1, with 7 bases fitting TRBD1. The CDR3 runs 16 residues. CDR1 and CDR2 (germline): MGHRA, YSYEKL. With V trimmed by 2 bases and J by 4 bases, 10 bases remained unmatched. The CDR3 DNA follows: TGCGCCAGCAGCCAATCCGTCGCGAGGGGGCCCACTGAAGCTTTCTTT. Protein product: CASSQSVARGPTEAFF.

The chain has TRBV2 and TRBJ2-2; maybe TRBD1 (7 bases). V was cut by 5 bases and J by 2 bases, with 12 bases left in between. This CDR3 has 15 residues. Germline V CDR1 and CDR2: SNHLY, FYNNEI. DNA of the CDR3: TGTGCCAGCAGTTCAGGGGGGCCCAACACCGGGGAGCTGTTTTTT. Protein sequence: CASSSGGPNTGELFF.

The genes are TRBV18 and TRBJ2-7, with TRBD1 identical over 8 bases. V dropped 5 bases and J dropped 6; count of bases not matched to a gene: 9. The CDR3 runs 14 residues. From germline, CDR1 is KGHSH and CDR2 LQKENI. CDR3 in amino acids: CASSETGVGTEQYF. The DNA for the CDR3 is TGTGCCAGCTCAGAGACAGGGGTTGGCACCGAGCAGTACTTC.

The chain is built from TRBV6-6 and TRBJ1-5; 8 nucleotides line up with TRBD1. CDR1 is MNHNY and CDR2 is SVGAGI in the germline V gene (reference sequence). With V trimmed by 5 bases and J by 0 bases, 3 bases remained unmatched. The length of the CDR3 is 15 residues. CDR3 loop: CASSGGQDSNQPQHF. CDR3 bases: TGTGCCAGCAGTGGGGGACAGGATAGCAATCAGCCCCAGCATTTT.

This clone was seen a handful of times. V and J are TRBV12-5 and TRBJ1-5, with D possibly matching TRBD1 (6 bases). The germline gives CDR1 LGHNT, CDR2 FRNRAP. There are 16 residues in the CDR3. Trimming took 2 bases from V and 0 from J, leaving 11 bases between them. This chain's CDR3 is CASGLRGGISNQPQHF. The CDR3 DNA reads as TGTGCTAGTGGTTTGCGAGGGGGAATTAGCAATCAGCCCCAGCATTTT.

The chain has TRBV30 and TRBJ1-2; D is perhaps TRBD1 (5 bases). The CDR3 has 15 amino acids. Germline-derived CDR1 and CDR2 are GTSNPN and SVGIG (reference sequence). The ends were cut back, 0 bases at V and 2 bases at J, with 13 bases in the middle. CDR3 nucleotide sequence: TGTGCCTGGAGTGTACGTTGGGGGGTGAACTATGGCTACACCTTC. Translation gives CAWSVRWGVNYGYTF.

The table lists this clone with many counts. This chain connects TRBV7-8 to TRBJ2-2; a possible D gene is TRBD2 (6 bases). Between the trimmed V and J ends, which lost 1 base and 5 bases, there was a span of 11 bases. From germline, CDR1 is SGHVS and CDR2 FQNEAQ. The CDR3 runs 15 residues. The CDR3 DNA reads as TGTGCCAGCAGCTTAGGGAGGGTGGCGACCGGGGAGCTGTTTTTT. Translated, it gives CASSLGRVATGELFF.